Presented here are 27 T cell receptor beta chains from one specimen sequenced in a study of technical replicates of blood from a few donors. The data were produced by immunoSEQ multiplex PCR, yet TCRdb's version contains in-frame clones alone and is incomplete. Among approximately 17,000 clones, more than 75% were seen once, and the ten largest hold approximately 10%. The sequenced sample was PBMCs. Receptors were obtained from a human donor in good health.

The rearrangement links TRBV6-5 to TRBJ2-7; TRBD2 is a possible D gene (7 bases). The germline V gene has CDR1 MNHEY and CDR2 SVGAGI. V was trimmed by 1 base and J by 6 bases, leaving 13 bases between them. The CDR3 spans 14 residues. The CDR3 is CASSYWGGRREQYF. The CDR3 nucleotides read TGTGCCAGCAGTTACTGGGGGGGGCGACGCGAGCAGTACTTC.

This clone showed up just a few times. The gene calls are TRBV6-1 and TRBJ2-5, with 11 bases lining up with TRBD2. The CDR3 covers 18 residues. Germline CDR1 is MNHNS and CDR2 is SASEGT. The V segment lost 4 bases and the J segment 2 bases; nucleotides outside the gene matches: 12. CDR3 amino acids: CASSGEGRTSGFQETQYF. The CDR3 DNA reads as TGTGCCAGCAGTGGGGAGGGGAGGACTAGCGGGTTTCAAGAGACCCAGTACTTC.

This chain uses TRBV29-1 with TRBJ2-1; 14 bases align to TRBD2. Germline V CDR1 and CDR2: SQVTM, ANQGSEA. This CDR3 is built from 15 residues. After removal of 1 base from V and 8 bases from J, the junction contained 4 bases not matched to a gene. The CDR3 loop is CSVEGGLAGVDEQFF. As DNA, the CDR3 is TGCAGCGTTGAAGGGGGACTAGCGGGAGTCGATGAGCAGTTCTTC.

The V gene is TRBV5-1, the J gene TRBJ2-3, with a tentative D call TRBD2 (5 bases). The CDR3 has 13 amino acids. CDR1 is SGHRS, CDR2 YFSETQ, per germline. Trimming took off 5 bases at V and 5 bases at J, with 12 bases between the two ends. The CDR3 coding sequence is TGCGCCAGCAGTGAAGGAGGAGGAGATACGCAGTATTTT. Protein: CASSEGGGDTQYF.

The genes are TRBV15 and TRBJ2-5; no clear D. CDR1 LNHNV and CDR2 YYDKDF come from the germline V gene (reference sequence). CDR3 length equals 15 residues. Trimming took 2 bases from V and 2 from J, leaving 12 bases between them. The CDR3 nucleotides are TGTGCCACCAGCAGATTCCGAGTAGTACAAGAGACCCAGTACTTC. Translation gives CATSRFRVVQETQYF.

The chain joins TRBV7-6 to TRBJ2-5; D might be TRBD1 (7 bases). Germline CDR1 is SGHVS and CDR2 is FNYEAQ. Trimming took 1 base from V and 5 from J, leaving 14 bases between them. CDR3 size: 15 residues. The CDR3 here is CASSLGQGGHETQYF. The CDR3 nucleotides are TGTGCCAGCAGCTTAGGACAGGGAGGCCACGAGACCCAGTACTTC.

The chain is built from TRBV15 and TRBJ1-4; D call uncertain. This CDR3 spans 16 amino acids. Between the trimmed V and J ends, which lost 0 bases and 4 bases, there was a span of 12 bases. From germline, CDR1 is LNHNV and CDR2 YYDKDF (reference sequence). The CDR3 bases are TGTGCCACCAGCAGAGAAGGAGTCGGAAATAATGAAAAACTGTTTTTT. Residues: CATSREGVGNNEKLFF.

V and J are TRBV27 and TRBJ2-7; possible D gene TRBD1, 6 bases. V lost 5 bases to trimming and J lost 3 bases, with 14 bases between them. Germline V gives CDR1 MNHEY, CDR2 SMNVEV (reference sequence). The CDR3 sequence is 14 residues long. The CDR3 DNA sequence: TGTGCCAGCAGTCTCGGGACAAGGTACTACGAGCAGTACTTC. Its translation: CASSLGTRYYEQYF.

The chain links TRBV5-1 to TRBJ2-1, with D unclear. The germline V and J ends were trimmed by 4 bases and 0 bases, with 8 bases remaining between them. This CDR3 is built from 14 residues. CDR1 and CDR2 (germline): SGHRS, YFSETQ. CDR3 sequence reads: CASSSWSSYNEQFF. The CDR3 DNA reads as TGCGCCAGCAGCAGCTGGAGCTCCTACAATGAGCAGTTCTTC.

This chain uses TRBV5-1 with TRBJ2-5, with TRBD1 identical over 7 bases. V lost 4 bases and J lost 4; bases outside the gene matches: 7. Germline CDR1 is SGHRS and CDR2 is YFSETQ. This CDR3 is built from 14 residues. This CDR3 is CASSLGQTPETQYF. CDR3 coding DNA: TGCGCCAGCAGCCTGGGACAGACACCAGAGACCCAGTACTTC.

There are a few counts of this clone. V gene TRBV4-1 combines with J gene TRBJ1-2; D gene ambiguous. Per the germline V gene, CDR1 is MGHRA and CDR2 is YSYEKL. The V and J ends lost 0 bases and 2 bases respectively, with 7 bases between them. The CDR3 covers 14 residues. Written as DNA, the CDR3 is TGCGCCAGCAGCCAAGAGTCAGGAAACTATGGCTACACCTTC. Residues: CASSQESGNYGYTF.

The chain recombines TRBV28 with TRBJ1-2, with 8 bases that match TRBD1. CDR1 and CDR2 (germline): MDHEN, SYDVKM. This CDR3 is 13 amino acids long. V shed 6 bases, J shed 11 bases, and the junction held 11 bases outside the gene matches. The CDR3 is CASRAGQAPRYTF. In nucleotides, the CDR3 is TGTGCCAGCAGGGCGGGACAGGCGCCGCGGTACACCTTC.

This clone was observed a few times. The V and J genes are TRBV2 and TRBJ1-3; the match to TRBD1 covers 8 bases. The CDR3 contains 15 residues. V was clipped by 4 bases and J by 0 bases; unmatched bases: 2. The V gene's germline CDR1 is SNHLY and CDR2 FYNNEI. This CDR3 reads CASSGTGNSGNTIYF. In nucleotides, the CDR3 is TGTGCCAGCAGTGGGACAGGGAACTCTGGAAACACCATATATTTT.

DNA for the CDR3: TGTGCCAGTAGTATAGTACCGACTAGCGCCTACGAGCAGTACTTC. Translating gives CASSIVPTSAYEQYF. J is TRBJ2-7 and V is TRBV19, with 8 bases matching TRBD2. CDR1 LNHDA and CDR2 SQIVND come from the germline V gene (reference sequence). This CDR3 has 15 amino acids. V lost 1 base, J lost 2 bases, and 4 bases stayed unmatched.

The J gene is TRBJ2-7, the V gene TRBV5-1, with TRBD2 identical over 7 bases. This CDR3 contains 15 residues. V lost 3 bases, J lost 2 bases, and 8 bases stayed unmatched. Germline CDR1 reads SGHRS; CDR2 reads YFSETQ. The CDR3 is CASSSTIGGTYEQYF. CDR3 bases: TGCGCCAGCAGCTCTACGATCGGGGGGACCTACGAGCAGTACTTC. The entire variable domain, with the rest obtained from reference TRBV5-1 and TRBJ2-7, is as follows: KAGVTQTPRYLIKTRGQQVTLSCSPISGHRSVSWYQQTPGQGLQFLFEYFSETQRNKGNFPGRFSGRQFSNSRSEMNVSTLELGDSALYLCASSSTIGGTYEQYFGPGTRLTVT.

This rearrangement joins TRBV6-6 to TRBJ1-5; perhaps TRBD1 as D (6 bases). The V gene lost 7 bases and the J gene lost 3 bases, with 16 bases spanning the gap. This CDR3 region has 15 residues. From germline, CDR1 is MNHNY and CDR2 SVGAGI (reference sequence). CDR3 nucleotide sequence: TGTGCCAGCACCCTCGGGGGGGCTACCAATCAGCCCCAGCATTTT. Translated: CASTLGGATNQPQHF.

The J gene is TRBJ1-2, the V gene TRBV2, with unresolved D. From germline, CDR1 is SNHLY and CDR2 FYNNEI. The CDR3 sequence is 12 residues long. Deletions cut 7 bases from V and 4 bases from J, with 10 bases between. CDR3 residues: CASKALIYGYTF. CDR3 sequence (DNA): TGTGCCAGCAAAGCCCTCATCTATGGCTACACCTTC.

The chain recombines TRBV5-8 with TRBJ2-7; D remains unclear. Germline CDR1 reads SGHTS; CDR2 reads YDEGEE. The CDR3 totals 14 residues. V gave up 0 bases and J gave up 7 bases, with 14 bases separating them. Here the CDR3 DNA reads TGTGCCAGCAGCTTGGGGTCCTACCTGGAGGAGCAGTACTTC. Its translation is CASSLGSYLEEQYF. Drawing the rest from reference TRBV5-8 and TRBJ2-7, the complete variable domain is EAGVTQSPTHLIKTRGQQATLRCSPISGHTSVYWYQQALGLGLQFLLWYDEGEERNRGNFPPRFSGRQFPNYSSELNVNALELEDSALYLCASSLGSYLEEQYFGPGTRLTVT.

V gene TRBV4-2 combines with J gene TRBJ2-5; 9 positions agree with TRBD1. With 3 bases clipped from V and 2 bases from J, the junction kept 4 bases outside the gene matches. This CDR3 contains 15 residues. CDR1 is LGHNA, CDR2 YNFKEQ, per germline. The CDR3 bases are TGTGCCAGCAGCCAGGCCGGGACAGGGCAAGAGACCCAGTACTTC. Protein: CASSQAGTGQETQYF.

The chain links TRBV5-1 to TRBJ2-5, with 10 bases fitting TRBD2. The CDR3 consists of 16 residues. Looked up from germline, CDR1 is SGHRS and CDR2 is YFSETQ. Unmatched junction bases numbered 9, after V lost 2 bases and J lost 5 bases. CDR3 in amino acids: CASSFLAGDAGETQYF. CDR3 DNA: TGCGCCAGCAGCTTCCTAGCGGGAGATGCGGGGGAGACCCAGTACTTC.

J is TRBJ2-1 and V is TRBV19; 8 nucleotides match TRBD2. V dropped 4 bases and J dropped 9; count of bases not matched to a gene: 8. This CDR3 spans 14 amino acids. Germline V gene lookup returns CDR1 LNHDA and CDR2 SQIVND (reference sequence). This chain's CDR3 is CASSTSGSFGEQFF. CDR3 sequence (DNA): TGTGCCAGTAGTACTAGCGGGTCGTTTGGTGAGCAGTTCTTC.

The V gene is TRBV21-1, the J gene TRBJ1-2; TRBD1, the table's D call, lacks a check against the DNA. TRBV21-1 is a documented pseudogene. The CDR3 consists of 21 residues. For the CDR3, the DNA is TGTGCCAGCAGCAAAGCGCTTTTGCCCAGGGAAGGGACAGCCGATCCTTATGGCTACACCTTC. Translated: CASSKALLPREGTADPYGYTF.

This clone was seen a single time. The chain links TRBV27 to TRBJ2-1; D remains unclear. The CDR3 is made up of 15 amino acids. The V end lost 3 bases, the J end lost 9 bases, and 18 bases lay between the germline ends. Germline CDR1 and CDR2: MNHEY and SMNVEV (reference sequence). For the CDR3, the DNA is TGTGCCAGCAGTTTTCTACTGGAGCCGTTCGGTGAGCAGTTCTTC. This encodes CASSFLLEPFGEQFF.

V is TRBV7-9 and J is TRBJ2-7, with a possible D match to TRBD2 (5 bases). V was cut by 3 bases and J by 8 bases, with 11 bases left in between. The CDR3 contains 12 residues. CDR1 is SEHNR and CDR2 is FQNEAQ in the germline V gene (reference sequence). The CDR3 DNA sequence: TGTGCCAGCAGCTTCCCCCTAGCTAAGCAGTACTTC. Its translation: CASSFPLAKQYF.

The CDR3 sequence is CASSPGLAGNNEQFF. Here the CDR3 DNA reads TGTGCCAGCAGCCCAGGACTAGCGGGAAACAATGAGCAGTTCTTC. The chain combines TRBV6-4 with TRBJ2-1; 12 bases are shared with TRBD2. The V and J ends lost 6 bases and 5 bases, in that order; junction bases with no gene match: 5. The CDR3 runs 15 residues. In germline, CDR1 is MRHNA, CDR2 SNTAGT.

This sequence joins TRBV7-9 and TRBJ2-1, with D unclear. The CDR3 contains 16 residues. The V gene's germline CDR1 is SEHNR and CDR2 FQNEAQ (reference sequence). The V end was cut by 2 bases, the J end by 8 bases, with 19 bases between. CDR3 bases: TGTGCCAGCAGCTTAAAACCCTCCACGGCCAGGTATGAGCAGTTCTTC. This gives the protein CASSLKPSTARYEQFF.

The V gene is TRBV25-1, the J gene TRBJ1-1; 7 bases are a match to TRBD1. This CDR3 is 16 amino acids long. Losses at the gene ends were 5 bases for V and 0 bases for J; bases not matched to a gene: 9. Germline V gene data show CDR1 as MGHDK and CDR2 as SYGVNS. The CDR3 sequence: CASSRNRGDMNTEAFF. CDR3 nucleotide sequence: TGTGCCAGCAGTAGAAACAGGGGAGATATGAACACTGAAGCTTTCTTT.